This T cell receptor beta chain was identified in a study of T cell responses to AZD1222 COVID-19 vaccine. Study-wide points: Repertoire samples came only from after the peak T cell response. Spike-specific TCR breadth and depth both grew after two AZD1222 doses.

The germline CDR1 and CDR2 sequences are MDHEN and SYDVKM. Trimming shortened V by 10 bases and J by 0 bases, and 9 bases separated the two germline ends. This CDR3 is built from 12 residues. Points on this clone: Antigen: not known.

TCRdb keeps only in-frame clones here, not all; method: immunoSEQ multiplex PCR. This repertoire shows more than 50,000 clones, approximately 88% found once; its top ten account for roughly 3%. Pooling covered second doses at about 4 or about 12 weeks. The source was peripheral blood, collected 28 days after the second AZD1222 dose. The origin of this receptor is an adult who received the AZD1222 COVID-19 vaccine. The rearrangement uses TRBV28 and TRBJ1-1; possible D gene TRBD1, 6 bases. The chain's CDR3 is CATTGLNTEAFF. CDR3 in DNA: TGTGCCACCACAGGGTTGAACACTGAAGCTTTCTTT.